Listed here are 3 T cell receptor beta chains from one sample, sequenced in a study of blood T cell repertoires in COVID-19. Measured with immunoSEQ multiplex PCR; TCRdb has only the in-frame clones, and not every one. This repertoire shows about 56,000 clones, around 84% found once; its top ten account for 10% to 15%. The sequenced sample consisted of peripheral blood. These receptors all stem from an elderly woman with acute or convalescent COVID-19.

This rearrangement joins TRBV18 to TRBJ1-6; no clear D gene. V was shortened by 3 bases and J by 7 bases, with 16 bases between the two germline ends. This CDR3 spans 16 amino acids. Germline lookup yields CDR1 KGHSH and CDR2 LQKENI. CDR3: CASSPTIYEGNSPLHF. The CDR3, as DNA: TGTGCCAGCTCACCGACGATTTACGAGGGAAATTCACCCCTCCACTTT.

V is TRBV12-3 or TRBV12-4 and J is TRBJ1-5; TRBD1 matches 9 bases. This CDR3 contains 13 residues. V shed 6 bases, J shed 10 bases, and the junction held 7 bases outside the gene matches. The CDR3 bases are TGTGCCAGCAGCGGGGACAGGGCCCTTCCCCAGCATTTT. This translates into CASSGDRALPQHF.

This clone occurred once. The V and J genes are TRBV6-5 and TRBJ1-2, with TRBD1 identical over 10 bases. The CDR3 covers 14 residues. Trimming took 2 bases from V and 6 from J; bases not matched to a gene: 3. Germline CDR1 MNHEY, CDR2 SVGAGI. CDR3: CASSYGTGVDGYTF. CDR3 nucleotides: TGTGCCAGCAGTTACGGGACAGGGGTGGATGGCTACACCTTC.